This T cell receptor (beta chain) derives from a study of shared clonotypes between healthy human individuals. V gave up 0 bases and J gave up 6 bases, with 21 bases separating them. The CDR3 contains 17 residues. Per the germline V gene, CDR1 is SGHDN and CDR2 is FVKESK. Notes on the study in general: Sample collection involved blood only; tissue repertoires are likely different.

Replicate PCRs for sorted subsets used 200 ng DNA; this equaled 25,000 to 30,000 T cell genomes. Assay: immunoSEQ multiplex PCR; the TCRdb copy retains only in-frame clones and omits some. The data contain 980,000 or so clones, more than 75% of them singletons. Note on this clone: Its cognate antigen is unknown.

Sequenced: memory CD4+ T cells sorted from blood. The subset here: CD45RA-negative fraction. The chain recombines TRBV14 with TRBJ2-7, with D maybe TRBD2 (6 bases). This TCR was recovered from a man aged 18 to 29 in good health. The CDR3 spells CASSQDGSAGWMGEQYF. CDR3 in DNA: TGTGCCAGCAGCCAAGATGGTTCTGCGGGGTGGATGGGCGAGCAGTACTTC. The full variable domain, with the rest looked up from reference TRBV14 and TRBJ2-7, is EAGVTQFPSHSVIEKGQTVTLRCDPISGHDNLYWYRRVMGKEIKFLLHFVKESKQDESGMPNNRFLAERTGGTYSTLKVQPAELEDSGVYFCASSQDGSAGWMGEQYFGPGTRLTVT.